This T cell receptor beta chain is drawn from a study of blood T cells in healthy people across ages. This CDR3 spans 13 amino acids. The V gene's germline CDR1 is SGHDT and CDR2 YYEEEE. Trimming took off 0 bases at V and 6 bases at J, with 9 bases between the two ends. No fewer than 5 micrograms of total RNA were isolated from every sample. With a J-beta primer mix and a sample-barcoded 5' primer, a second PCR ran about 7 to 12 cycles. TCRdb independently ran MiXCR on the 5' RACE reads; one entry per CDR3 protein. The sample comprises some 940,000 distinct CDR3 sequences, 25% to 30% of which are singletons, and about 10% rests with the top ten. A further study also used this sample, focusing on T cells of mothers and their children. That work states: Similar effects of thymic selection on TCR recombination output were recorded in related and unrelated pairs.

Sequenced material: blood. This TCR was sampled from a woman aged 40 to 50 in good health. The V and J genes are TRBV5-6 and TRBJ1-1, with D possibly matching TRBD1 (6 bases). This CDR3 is CASSLAGGSEAFF. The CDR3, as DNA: TGTGCCAGCAGCTTGGCCGGGGGCTCTGAAGCTTTCTTT. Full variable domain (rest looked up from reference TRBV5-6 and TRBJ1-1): DAGVTQSPTHLIKTRGQQVTLRCSPKSGHDTVSWYQQALGQGPQFIFQYYEEEERQRGNFPDRFSGHQFPNYSSELNVNALLLGDSALYLCASSLAGGSEAFFGQGTRLTVV.